The 4 T cell receptor beta chains below come from one sample, sequenced in a study of T and B cells in COVID-19 patients. TRB rearrangements were amplified by multiplex PCR with BIOMED2 TRB-A/B primers. TCRdb passed the multiplex PCR reads through MiXCR, listing each CDR3 protein once. Here the sample spans several thousand distinct CDR3 sequences, 20% to 25% being singletons. From blood, about 250-550 ng of genomic DNA served as TRB template. The sample comprised blood. The receptors originated from a human donor who had recovered from COVID-19.

This clonotype is medium-sized in the sample. V gene TRBV6-5 combines with J gene TRBJ1-6; D perhaps matches TRBD1 (5 bases). Trimming cost V 5 bases and J 9 bases, with 8 bases left between them. The CDR3 consists of 12 residues. Germline V gives CDR1 MNHEY, CDR2 SVGAGI. The CDR3 region is CASSTGGSPLHF. CDR3 DNA: TGTGCCAGCAGTACTGGGGGTTCACCCCTCCACTTT.

This clonotype is deemed medium-sized. The chain is built from TRBV30 and TRBJ1-2, with no clear D. Germline V CDR1 and CDR2: GTSNPN, SVGIG (reference sequence). The CDR3 runs 15 residues. With 0 bases removed from V and 8 bases from J, the gap between germline ends came to 19 bases. The CDR3 is CAWSVRGFGAEGYTF. CDR3 in DNA: TGTGCCTGGAGTGTACGAGGGTTCGGAGCGGAAGGCTACACCTTC.

The CDR3 reads CASRYGYEQYF. The CDR3 DNA is TGCGCCAGCAGATACGGCTACGAGCAGTACTTC. The rearrangement links TRBV5-1 to TRBJ2-7; D ambiguous. The germline CDR1 and CDR2 sequences are SGHRS and YFSETQ. Trimming cost V 5 bases and J 3 bases, with 6 bases left between them. This CDR3 is built from 11 residues.

In this sample, this clonotype is medium-sized. The chain carries TRBV10-3 and TRBJ2-5; TRBD1 agrees at 8 bases. The germline V gene encodes CDR1 ENHRY and CDR2 SYGVKD. Trimming at V came to 3 bases and at J to 9 bases, leaving 9 bases not matched to a gene. The CDR3 covers 14 residues. The CDR3 protein is CAISEGDRPSAQYF. CDR3 nucleotides: TGTGCCATCAGTGAAGGGGACAGGCCCTCGGCCCAGTACTTC.